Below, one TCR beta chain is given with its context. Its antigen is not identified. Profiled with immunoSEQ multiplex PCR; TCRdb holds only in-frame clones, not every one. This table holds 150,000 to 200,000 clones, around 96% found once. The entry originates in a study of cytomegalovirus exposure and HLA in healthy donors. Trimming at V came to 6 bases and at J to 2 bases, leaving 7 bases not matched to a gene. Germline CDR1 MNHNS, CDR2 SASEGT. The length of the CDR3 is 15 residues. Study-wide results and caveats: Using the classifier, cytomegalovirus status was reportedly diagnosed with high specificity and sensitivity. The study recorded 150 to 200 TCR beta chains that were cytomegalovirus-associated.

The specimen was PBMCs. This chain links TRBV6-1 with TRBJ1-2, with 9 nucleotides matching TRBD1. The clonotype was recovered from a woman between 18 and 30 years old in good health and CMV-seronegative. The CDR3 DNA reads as TGTGCCAGCAGGATCGAAGACAGGGGGAACTATGGCTACACCTTC. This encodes CASRIEDRGNYGYTF.